A single sample is the source of the 9 T cell receptor beta chains below, sequenced in a study of T cell responses to AZD1222 COVID-19 vaccine. The data were produced by immunoSEQ multiplex PCR, yet TCRdb's version contains in-frame clones alone and is incomplete. This table has some 100,000 clones, about 90% appearing once. The sample here was peripheral blood, taken on day 0 of MenACWY control vaccination. These receptors were obtained from an adult in good health.

This clone turned up a few times. This chain uses TRBV14 with TRBJ1-2; TRBD1 aligns across 7 bases. Trimming at V came to 5 bases and at J to 4 bases, leaving 7 bases not matched to a gene. Per the germline V gene, CDR1 is SGHDN and CDR2 is FVKESK. The CDR3 loop spans 14 amino acids. This CDR3 is CASSATGVGYGYTF. Written as DNA, the CDR3 is TGTGCCAGCAGCGCCACAGGGGTCGGCTATGGCTACACCTTC.

The V gene is TRBV6-5, the J gene TRBJ1-5; weak D call: TRBD1 (5 bases). Germline CDR1 and CDR2: MNHEY and SVGAGI. The V end lost 6 bases, the J end lost 2 bases, and 8 bases lay between the germline ends. This CDR3 region has 13 residues. The CDR3 reads CASRGVGNQPQHF. CDR3 DNA: TGTGCCAGCAGGGGGGTCGGCAATCAGCCCCAGCATTTT.

This sequence joins TRBV27 and TRBJ1-3; the D is unclear. Germline CDR1 and CDR2: MNHEY and SMNVEV (reference sequence). The CDR3 length is 14 residues. V dropped 4 bases and J dropped 2 bases, with 9 bases sitting between them. The CDR3 here is CASSSQGTGNTIYF. CDR3 DNA: TGTGCCAGCAGTTCCCAAGGGACTGGAAACACCATATATTTT.

This clone has only one observation. The chain has TRBV9 and TRBJ2-2; 7 nucleotides align to TRBD1. V trimming: 3 bases; J trimming: 3 bases; junction bases outside the gene matches: 2. This CDR3 has 14 amino acids. Germline CDR1 SGDLS, CDR2 YYNGEE. As DNA, the CDR3 is TGTGCCAGCAGCGGGCAGGGGGACACCGGGGAGCTGTTTTTT. Encoded protein: CASSGQGDTGELFF.

The rearrangement uses TRBV5-1 and TRBJ2-7; TRBD1 matches at 10 bases. After removal of 0 bases from V and 9 bases from J, the junction contained 6 bases not matched to a gene. Germline assignment: CDR1 SGHRS and CDR2 YFSETQ. CDR3 length: 14 amino acids. Written as DNA, the CDR3 is TGCGCCAGCAGCTTGGTAGGGACAGGGGCATGGCAGTACTTC. It is translated as CASSLVGTGAWQYF.

J is TRBJ2-7 and V is TRBV7-9; no clear D gene. V lost 2 bases and J lost 7, with 12 bases in between. Germline V gives CDR1 SEHNR, CDR2 FQNEAQ (reference sequence). The length of the CDR3 is 13 residues. CDR3 DNA: TGTGCCAGCAGCTTAAGCCTAGGGCAAGAGCAGTACTTC. It translates to CASSLSLGQEQYF.

This chain joins TRBV25-1 and TRBJ2-7; tentative D call: TRBD1 (5 bases). Germline V gene lookup returns CDR1 MGHDK and CDR2 SYGVNS. CDR3 length equals 14 residues. V was clipped by 5 bases and J by 3 bases, with 14 bases between them. Here the CDR3 reads CASSPPAGIYEQYF. The CDR3 nucleotides are TGTGCCAGCAGTCCGCCGGCAGGGATCTACGAGCAGTACTTC.

This clone appeared a single time. The rearrangement uses TRBV5-1 and TRBJ2-2; D unresolved. Germline V lookup: CDR1 SGHRS, CDR2 YFSETQ. The V end lost 4 bases, the J end lost 0 bases, and 7 bases lay between the germline ends. This CDR3 spans 14 amino acids. DNA for the CDR3: TGCGCCAGCAGCCCCGTCGCGAACACCGGGGAGCTGTTTTTT. This gives the protein CASSPVANTGELFF.

This clone was counted once. The chain couples TRBV7-2 to TRBJ2-1; D is tentatively TRBD1 or TRBD2 (7 bases each). The V gene's germline CDR1 is SGHTA and CDR2 FQGNSA. The CDR3 spans 15 residues. The V gene lost 5 bases and the J gene lost 7 bases, with 18 bases spanning the gap. CDR3 bases: TGTGCCAGCAGCCCGCCGAGCCAGGGGGGGAATGAGCAGTTCTTC. Its protein is CASSPPSQGGNEQFF.